This TCR beta chain derives from a study of cytomegalovirus exposure and HLA in healthy donors listed by TCRdb under 2017. General notes on the study: According to an earlier analysis of a few hundred of the donors, about 179 million T cells yielded 117 million unique TCR beta sequences and about 300 Gb of sequence data. About 280 gigabases of sequencing data and some 85 million unique TCR sequences were included in an early release covering 550 to 650 HLA-typed donors. The genetic ancestry cluster associated with self-reported Caucasian donors included 70% to 85% of the approximately 410 genotyped donors. The study was designed to test whether signatures of past pathogen exposure could be identified by cataloging public T cell receptors. The T cell repertoires of under 700 subjects were profiled by immunosequencing and related to cytomegalovirus serostatus. In addition to the first cohort of 650 to 750 subjects, a separate validation cohort of 120 different subjects was used. To predict cytomegalovirus infection status, the study brought together high-throughput TCR immunosequencing, statistical association of individual TCRs with disease status, and machine learning. A later analysis re-examined previously published TCR beta repertoires from more than 550 donors and added high-resolution HLA genotyping to investigate patterns of TCR occurrence. The later analysis used no new phenotypic data to find candidate immune exposures, relying instead on TCR beta sequences and their occurrence across donors. An earlier analysis of 450 to 750 of the donors used high-throughput TCR beta sequencing to judge whether each TCR beta V gene segment behaved as functional or pseudogenic. Donor age, sex, ethnicity and CMV serostatus were compiled together with the repertoire data. A later genetic analysis used genome-wide SNP genotypes for about three fifths of the 666 donors, treating that subset as a discovery cohort. All discovery cohort repertoires had been generated using a single sequencing platform. Class I and class II HLA loci were covered by the typing at four-digit resolution. The number of donors typed differed by locus, with roughly 629-640 for A, B, C, DRB1 and DQB1, roughly 520 for DQA1, about 610 for DPA1, and roughly 450 for DPB1. Roughly 5 DR-DQ haplotypes were handled as single units for association and clustering because linkage in the cohort was strong. Among 398 genotyped donors of the cohort, an average of about 240,000 unique TCR beta nucleotide sequences were sequenced per donor, 15% to 20% of them non-productive.

The cohort comprised some 700 healthy bone marrow donors. At the time of sampling, every cohort member was nominally healthy, though immune exposures that went unrecorded were likely present. The donor tested CMV seropositive and was one of the 289 seropositive cohort members. Every donor gave a peripheral blood sample, and the peripheral blood mononuclear cells from that sample were used for TCR beta sequencing. Genomic DNA was extracted from the blood cell samples with the Qiagen DNeasy Blood Extraction Kit. A remark on this clone: The target of this receptor is not known.

Paper-wide results and their limitations: In vitro tests confirmed that three of the cytomegalovirus-associated TCR beta chains recognize cytomegalovirus antigens. An association between a missense DCLRE1C variant and V-gene and J-gene trimming of TCR beta chains was found in a later genetic analysis and replicated in an independent cohort. The cohort was sequenced for TCR beta chains only, and without alpha or paired-chain data the features that could be detected were limited. Broadly in line with IMGT annotations, most TCR beta V segments showed up in productive rearrangements about 87% or about 30% of the time in an earlier analysis of several hundred of the donors. Over 15 rarely observed V segments, including chromosome 9 orphons, were excluded from the earlier analysis of some 590 of the donors because counts were too low. The authors suggested that the approach could potentially be generalized to other disease states and immunological phenotypes. Strong co-occurrence of HLA alleles, especially DR and DQ, made assigning TCR associations to individual alleles difficult. Some IMGT-functional V segments, including TRBV6-2 and TRBV6-3, could not be distinguished by the 87-base-pair reads and were therefore excluded. Because some donors lacked HLA typing at each locus, the association tests relied only on the typed subset. A further reported finding was that TCR beta sequences accurately predicted the HLA-A and HLA-B alleles for most subjects in the first cohort. The study gave a list of over 150 TCR beta chains associated with cytomegalovirus. A later analysis found that most CMV-associated TCR beta chains appeared HLA-restricted, with HLA associations seemingly driven largely by CMV exposure. The only immune exposure information available for the cohort was CMV serostatus. According to a later analysis, TCR association rates differed among HLA loci, with DRB1 alleles showing the most associated TCRs and HLA-C alleles showing the fewest. Correlated functional status among segregating V segments might reflect linkage disequilibrium, but an unknown experimental factor could not be ruled out. Several of the top co-occurrence clusters appeared to be linked to parvovirus B19, influenza, CMV and Epstein-Barr virus, according to a later analysis. A later analysis found that HLA-associated TCR beta chains were more clonally expanded and had lower generation probabilities than equally common non-associated chains. In a later analysis, 15,000 to 20,000 TCR beta sequences were associated with specific HLA alleles at a false discovery rate of 0.05. The classifier was reported to diagnose cytomegalovirus status with high specificity and sensitivity in both the original cohort and the validation cohort. Most TCR sequences were observed very rarely across donors, whereas some public TCRs were present in many individuals. A cluster of highly shared sequence variants was judged likely to be a technical artifact of the sequencing pipeline. A later genetic analysis reported fewer N-insertions in productive TCRs among donors in an Asian-associated ancestry cluster than the roughly 620-donor mean. Presence/absence analyses assumed roughly uniform sequencing depth across donors, an assumption that may not hold.

The library came from the immunoSEQ multiplex PCR assay. For the multiplex PCR, a mixture combining 60 forward primers for TCR Vbeta segments and 13 reverse primers for TCR Jbeta segments was used. A multiplex PCR assay on genomic DNA amplified the CDR3 region of rearranged TCR beta genes. Amplified TCR beta libraries were sequenced as 87-base-pair reads on the Illumina HiSeq System. The authors processed their data as follows. A later analysis tallied 70 million to 100 million unique TCR beta chains across the 700 or so repertoires, and about 12 million of those chains were shared by two or more donors. Raw reads were error-corrected and collapsed into unique sequences by a nearest-neighbor algorithm in which closely related sequences were merged to remove PCR and sequencing errors. Alignment of CDR3 sequences to IMGT reference sequences was used to assign V, D and J gene segments. For a sequence to be retained, a match of at least six nucleotides to both a V gene segment and a J gene segment was required. Rearrangements were classified as productive when the CDR3 lacked stop codons and remained in frame with V and J, and all other rearrangements were classified as non-productive. CDR3 was defined by IMGT convention, running from the second conserved V-encoded cysteine to the conserved J-encoded phenylalanine. The earlier analysis of a few hundred of the donors excluded sequences that lacked an unambiguous match to a single V gene segment. An earlier analysis of 587 of the donors called V segments functional above 56.7% productive rearrangements and segregating when the between-donor standard deviation exceeded 5%. A statistical classification framework was built for diagnosing cytomegalovirus status from the catalog of TCR beta chain sequences. A later analysis assigned V and J genes by comparing TCR nucleotide sequences with IMGT/GENE-DB human TR gene sequences. A later analysis assigned CDR3 sequences and most-parsimonious VDJ recombination scenarios with the TCRdist pipeline. In a later analysis, each TCR beta chain was defined by its CDR3 amino acid sequence together with its V-gene family, and reads without a unique V-gene family were excluded. A later analysis removed several hundred highly shared, low-generation-probability nucleotide sequences to deal with suspected cross-contamination and a sequencing artifact. In a later analysis, a clonal expansion index for each public chain was calculated from normalized within-repertoire ranks of inferred template counts. In a later analysis, generation probabilities were computed using a VDJ recombination model fitted to out-of-frame rearrangements, and the results were checked against IGoR. In a later analysis, TCR-TCR, TCR-HLA and TCR-CMV co-occurrence was scored with hypergeometric tests, and a repertoire-size bias correction was applied to TCR pairs. To estimate false discovery rates, a later analysis permuted the HLA or CMV assignments 20 times. In a later analysis, co-occurring TCRs were grouped with DBSCAN, and TCRdist sequence similarity was added when clustering was performed within HLA-allele-positive subsets. For co-occurrence clustering, repertoires with fewer than 30,000 or more than 120,000 public chains were excluded, along with about five repertoires with anomalous nucleotide sharing. In its TCRdb copy, this immuneACCESS table keeps in-frame sequences only and misses some clones. Where compared with another copy, unresolved V genes explain less than half of these, and the others have no known cause. Clone size and V and J calls were adopted from that table, with D and trimming inferred from the DNA. In this sample's table one finds about 130,000 clones. Of the sample, roughly 1.7% is held by the ten largest clones.

Counted from cysteine to phenylalanine, this CDR3 has 18 amino acids. Just the 54-base CDR3 DNA is kept, in frame starting at base 1. The germline V gene (reference sequence) sets CDR1 to SEHNR and CDR2 to FQNEAQ. V lost 3 bases and J lost 5 bases, and the count of bases not matched to a germline gene is 15. The chain uses TRBV7-9 and TRBJ1-3, and 8 bases in between align with TRBD1. Specimen: PBMCs. This sequence was found in a woman aged 40 to 55 in good health and CMV-seropositive. The DNA sequence is given as TGTGCCAGCAGCTTCTCCGGGACAGGACCAACTCTAAGAAACACCATATATTTT. Protein translation: CASSFSGTGPTLRNTIYF.